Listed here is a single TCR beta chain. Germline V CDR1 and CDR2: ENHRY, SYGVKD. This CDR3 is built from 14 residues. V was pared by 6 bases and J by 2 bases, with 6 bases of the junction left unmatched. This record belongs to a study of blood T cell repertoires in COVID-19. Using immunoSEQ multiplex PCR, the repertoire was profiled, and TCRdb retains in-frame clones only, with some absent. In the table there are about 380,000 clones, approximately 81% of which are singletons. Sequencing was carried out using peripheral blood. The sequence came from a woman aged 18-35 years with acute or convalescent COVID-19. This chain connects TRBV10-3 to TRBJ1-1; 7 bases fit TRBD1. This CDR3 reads CAIRTDRANTEAFF. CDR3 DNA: TGTGCCATCAGGACTGACAGGGCAAACACTGAAGCTTTCTTT.